The sequence of this T cell receptor (beta chain) was determined in a study of PD-1 blockade in classical Hodgkin lymphoma. Each of the patients experienced relapse following autologous stem cell transplantation, and their brentuximab vedotin exposure differed. Sequenced by immunoSEQ multiplex PCR; TCRdb stores in-frame clones only, minus some. The profile shows 4,000 or so clones, 70% to 75% of them singletons. The CDR3 length is 16 residues. V shed 0 bases and J 5 bases; nucleotides not matched to a gene: 10. The TCR originated in a human donor with classical Hodgkin lymphoma. This sample comprised peripheral blood mononuclear cells (PBMCs), obtained at baseline. The gene calls are TRBV5-3 and TRBJ2-5, with 7 positions matching TRBD1. TRBV5-3 is marked as an open reading frame, function uncertain. The DNA of the CDR3 is TGTGCCAGAAGCTTGGCTCGGACAGGAGGTGAGGAGACCCAGTACTTC. It encodes CARSLARTGGEETQYF.